The rows below give T cell receptor beta chains drawn from one sample of a study of T-cell reconstitution after alpha-beta-depleted transplantation in children. Via MiXCR, TCRdb re-called the PCR reads, giving one row per CDR3 protein. The sample includes 110,000 or so distinct CDR3 sequences, around 6.4% of them seen just once. The specimen comprised PBMCs, mostly from graft donor cells, sampled 360 days after TCRalphabeta/CD19-depleted stem cell transplant. These receptors originate from a male patient aged 2-15 years who had a stem cell transplant for acute lymphoblastic leukemia, so the T cells may come from the graft donor. Each CDR3 is given with its conserved first and last residue. The D gene is left open where the match is weak. Only some rows state a clone size, as once, few, many or a class for expanded clones.

cdr3_length,d_call,v_call,j_call,clone_size,cdr3_nt,cdr3_aa
12,NA,TRBV28,TRBJ1-4,many,TGTGCCAGCAGTTCAGCCAATGAAAAACTGTTTTTT,CASSSANEKLFF
15,TRBD1,TRBV10-3,TRBJ2-3,few,TGTGCCATCACCGAGGGACAGGGAGAACCAGATACGCAGTATTTT,CAITEGQGEPDTQYF
15,NA,TRBV27,TRBJ2-3,NA,TGTGCCAGCAGTTTCCCCGGACTCGCCACAGATACGCAGTATTTT,CASSFPGLATDTQYF
15,TRBD2,TRBV5-1,TRBJ2-2,many,TGCGCCAGCAGCCCGGGACTAGCGAACACCGGGGAGCTGTTTTTT,CASSPGLANTGELFF
13,NA,TRBV5-1,TRBJ1-2,few,TGCGCCAGCAGCCCGGCACAGGGAATTGGCTACACCTTC,CASSPAQGIGYTF
17,TRBD2,TRBV13,TRBJ2-7,NA,TGTGCCAGCAGCTTAGAACTAGCGGGAGGGGCCTCCTACGAGCAGTACTTC,CASSLELAGGASYEQYF
14,NA,TRBV6-5,TRBJ2-1,NA,TGTGCCAGCAGTACTTTGGGAGACCACAATGAGCAGTTCTTC,CASSTLGDHNEQFF
16,TRBD1,TRBV7-6,TRBJ2-2,many,TGTGCCAGCAGCTTACGGACAGGGGGCCCCACCGGGGAGCTGTTTTTT,CASSLRTGGPTGELFF
14,NA,TRBV5-1,TRBJ2-1,many,TGCGCCAGCAGAATGGGGGCAGACGGGAATGAGCAGTTCTTC,CASRMGADGNEQFF
14,TRBD1,TRBV12-5,TRBJ1-1,many,TGTGCTAGTGGTTTGAGATTTGGGACAGGCAGAGCTTTCTTT,CASGLRFGTGRAFF
13,NA,TRBV6-2/TRBV6-3,TRBJ1-4,NA,TGTGCCTCTCGGGATCTCTCGGAGGAAAAACTGTTTTTT,CASRDLSEEKLFF
15,NA,TRBV6-2/TRBV6-3,TRBJ2-1,many,TGTGCCAGCAGTTACACTCGCGGTCCCTACAATGAGCAGTTCTTC,CASSYTRGPYNEQFF
14,NA,TRBV6-2/TRBV6-3,TRBJ2-1,many,TGTGCCAGCTCCCAGCCGGGACTCTCTAATGAGCAGTTCTTC,CASSQPGLSNEQFF
13,NA,TRBV20-1,TRBJ2-7,many,TGCAGTGCTGAGGGAAGCGATCAATACGAGCAGTACTTC,CSAEGSDQYEQYF
16,TRBD1,TRBV5-6,TRBJ2-2,many,TGTGCCAGCAGCCAGACAGGGACGTTGATGGCCGGGGAGCTGTTTTTT,CASSQTGTLMAGELFF
13,TRBD2,TRBV14,TRBJ2-7,many,TGTGCCAGCAGCCCCGGGAGGTACTACGAGCAGTACTTC,CASSPGRYYEQYF
9,NA,TRBV3-1,TRBJ2-1,many,TGTGCCAGGTTAAATGAGCAGTTCTTC,CARLNEQFF
14,NA,TRBV9,TRBJ2-7,few,TGTGCCAGCAGCGTAGGGGGGCGTCCCCACGAGCAGTACTTC,CASSVGGRPHEQYF
14,TRBD1,TRBV20-1,TRBJ1-3,few,TGCAGTGCGGGACAGGGGGAAAGTGGAAACACCATATATTTT,CSAGQGESGNTIYF
10,NA,TRBV29-1,TRBJ1-2,many,TGCAGCGTTGTAGGGAATGGCTACACCTTC,CSVVGNGYTF
15,NA,TRBV29-1,TRBJ2-1,many,TGCAGCGTTGAACTGGGGACTCAATCCTACAATGAGCAGTTCTTC,CSVELGTQSYNEQFF
13,NA,TRBV27,TRBJ1-1,few,TGTGCCAGCAGAGGTGGGGGGCATAGTGAAGCTTTCTTT,CASRGGGHSEAFF
15,NA,TRBV6-2/TRBV6-3,TRBJ1-2,NA,TGTGCCAGCCACCCCGGGACAAAAAGGAACTATGGCTACACCTTC,CASHPGTKRNYGYTF
16,TRBD1,TRBV4-2,TRBJ2-7,NA,TGTGCCAGCAGCCAGTCTACAGGGGGCCCTACCTACGAGCAGTACTTC,CASSQSTGGPTYEQYF
16,NA,TRBV4-3,TRBJ2-2,many,TGCGCCAGCAGCCAGTATGGGGTATCGAACACCGGGGAGCTGTTTTTT,CASSQYGVSNTGELFF
16,TRBD2,TRBV7-9,TRBJ2-7,many,TGTGCCAGCAGCTCGATTAGCGGGAGTTCTTCCTACGAGCAGTACTTC,CASSSISGSSSYEQYF
16,NA,TRBV7-8,TRBJ2-4,many,TGTGCCAGCAGCTCGACGGGGGCCTGGGCCAAAAACATTCAGTACTTC,CASSSTGAWAKNIQYF
13,NA,TRBV27,TRBJ2-1,many,TGTGCCAGCAGTTGGGCGGGATACAATGAGCAGTTCTTC,CASSWAGYNEQFF
13,NA,TRBV3-1,TRBJ1-2,many,TGTGCCAGCAGCCGGGCGATTAACTATGGCTACACCTTC,CASSRAINYGYTF
11,NA,TRBV27,TRBJ1-1,NA,TGTGCCAGCTGGGGAGGGGAGCACGCTTTCTTT,CASWGGEHAFF
13,NA,TRBV5-6,TRBJ1-2,few,TGTGCCAGCAGCTTAGCACGGATGTATGGCTACACCTTC,CASSLARMYGYTF
12,NA,TRBV30,TRBJ2-7,few,TGTGCCTGGACGGGGAGTGGCTACGAGCAGTACTTC,CAWTGSGYEQYF
15,TRBD1,TRBV6-1,TRBJ1-2,NA,TGTGCCAGCAGGGGACAGGGGGCTCCTCGATATGGCTACACCTTC,CASRGQGAPRYGYTF
14,NA,TRBV13,TRBJ1-2,NA,TGTGCCAGCAGCTTATATGGGGGCGGCTATGGCTACACCTTC,CASSLYGGGYGYTF
15,NA,TRBV28,TRBJ2-5,few,TGTGCCAGCAGTCCGGACAGCTCCTTCCAAGAGACCCAGTACTTC,CASSPDSSFQETQYF
12,NA,TRBV4-2,TRBJ1-4,NA,TGTGCCAGCAGCCAAGATGGCAGGGCAGTGTTTTTT,CASSQDGRAVFF
11,NA,TRBV20-1,TRBJ1-4,NA,TGCAGTGCCCGGCCCACGGGAAAACTGTTTTTT,CSARPTGKLFF
12,NA,TRBV7-2,TRBJ2-7,many,TGTGCCAGCAGCTTATTTAGATACGAGCAGTACTTC,CASSLFRYEQYF
13,NA,TRBV7-9,TRBJ1-2,many,TGTGCCAGCAGCTTCGGAACGGGGGAGGGCTACACCTTC,CASSFGTGEGYTF
14,TRBD1,TRBV15,TRBJ2-7,many,TGTGCCACCAGCAGAGATAACAGGGGGGACGAGCAGTACTTC,CATSRDNRGDEQYF
11,NA,TRBV7-9,TRBJ2-5,many,TGTGCCAGCAGCTACTCGGAGACCCAGTACTTC,CASSYSETQYF
13,NA,TRBV4-3,TRBJ1-1,NA,TGCGCCAGCAGCCAAGCCCTGGACCGTGAAGCTTTCTTT,CASSQALDREAFF
15,NA,TRBV9,TRBJ1-1,few,TGTGCCAGCAGCCCTAGGACAGTAAAGACTTCTGAAGCTTTCTTT,CASSPRTVKTSEAFF
18,TRBD2,TRBV3-1,TRBJ2-5,many,TGTGCCAGCAGCCAAGGCCCTTTACTAGCGGGAGGTGCGGAGACCCAGTACTTC,CASSQGPLLAGGAETQYF
17,TRBD2,TRBV20-1,TRBJ2-4,few,TGCTGTGCTAGAGATCTGATAGCGGGGTTAGCCAAAAACATTCAGTACTTC,CCARDLIAGLAKNIQYF
16,TRBD2,TRBV7-2,TRBJ2-5,few,TGTGCCAGCAGCTTAGGGCGGCGGGGGGCCCTTGAGACCCAGTACTTC,CASSLGRRGALETQYF
21,NA,TRBV7-3,TRBJ1-1,many,TGTGCCAGCATCCACTCCCAGTGGGATGGAAGGGCATTAAGATCAAACACTGAAGCTTTCTTT,CASIHSQWDGRALRSNTEAFF
15,TRBD1,TRBV9,TRBJ2-5,NA,TGTGCCAGCAGCGCAGACGCCAGGGGGACGGCGACCCAGTACTTC,CASSADARGTATQYF
15,NA,TRBV7-9,TRBJ2-6,many,TGTGCCAGCCCTCCTGACACCTCTGGGGCCAACGTCCTGACTTTC,CASPPDTSGANVLTF
13,NA,TRBV4-3,TRBJ2-1,many,TGCGCCAGCAGCCGACTCCAGGGAGATGAGCAGTTCTTC,CASSRLQGDEQFF
16,NA,TRBV6-5,TRBJ2-7,NA,TGTGCCAGCAGTTACTCCTGGACGGTTCGCTCCTACGAGCAGTACTTC,CASSYSWTVRSYEQYF
16,TRBD2,TRBV7-3,TRBJ2-3,few,TGTGCCAGCAGCTTATCGCCGGGAGGAAGCACAGATACGCAGTATTTT,CASSLSPGGSTDTQYF
13,NA,TRBV27,TRBJ1-4,few,TGTGCCAGCAGTTTCGGCCGCACCAAAAAACTGTTTTTT,CASSFGRTKKLFF
13,NA,TRBV6-6,TRBJ2-7,many,TGTGCCAGCAGATTCCGGGATTCCTACGAGCAGTACTTC,CASRFRDSYEQYF